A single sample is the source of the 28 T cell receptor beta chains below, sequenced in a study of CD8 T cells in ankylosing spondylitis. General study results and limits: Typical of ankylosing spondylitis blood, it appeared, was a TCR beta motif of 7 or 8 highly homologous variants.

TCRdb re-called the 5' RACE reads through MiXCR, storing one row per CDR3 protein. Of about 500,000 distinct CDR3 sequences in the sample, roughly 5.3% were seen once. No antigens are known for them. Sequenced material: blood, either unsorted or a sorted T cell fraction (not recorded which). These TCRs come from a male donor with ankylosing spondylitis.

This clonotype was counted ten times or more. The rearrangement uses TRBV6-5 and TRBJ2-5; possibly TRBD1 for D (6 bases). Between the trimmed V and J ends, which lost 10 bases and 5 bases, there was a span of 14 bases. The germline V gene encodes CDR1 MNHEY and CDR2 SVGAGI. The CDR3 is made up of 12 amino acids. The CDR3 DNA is TGTGCCACCTTAACAGGGCGGGAGACCCAGTACTTC. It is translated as CATLTGRETQYF.

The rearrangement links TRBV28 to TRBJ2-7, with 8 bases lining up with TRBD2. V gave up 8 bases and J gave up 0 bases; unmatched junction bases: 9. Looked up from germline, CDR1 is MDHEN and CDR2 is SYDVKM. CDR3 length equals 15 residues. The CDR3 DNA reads TGTGCCAGCGGGCTAGCGGGTCAAAGCTCCTACGAGCAGTACTTC. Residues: CASGLAGQSSYEQYF.

The CDR3 bases are TGTGCCAGCAGCTCCCCGAGCCGCGGGGATACGCAGTATTTT. Translation: CASSSPSRGDTQYF. The chain is built from TRBV7-9 and TRBJ2-3, with a possible D match to TRBD2 (5 bases). The V and J ends lost 4 bases and 6 bases respectively, with 14 bases between them. The CDR3 covers 14 residues. Per germline, CDR1 SEHNR and CDR2 FQNEAQ (reference sequence).

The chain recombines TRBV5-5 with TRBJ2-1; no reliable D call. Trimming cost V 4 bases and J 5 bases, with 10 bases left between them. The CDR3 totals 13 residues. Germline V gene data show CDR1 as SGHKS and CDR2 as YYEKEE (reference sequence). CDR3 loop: CASSPDRHNEQFF. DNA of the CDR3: TGTGCCAGCAGCCCTGACCGTCACAATGAGCAGTTCTTC.

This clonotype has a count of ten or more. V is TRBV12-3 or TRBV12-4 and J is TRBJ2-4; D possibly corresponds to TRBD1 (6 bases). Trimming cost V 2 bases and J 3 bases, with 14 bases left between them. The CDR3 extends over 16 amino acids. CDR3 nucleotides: TGTGCCAGCAGTTTATACCAGGGGCTAGTCAAAAACATTCAGTACTTC. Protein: CASSLYQGLVKNIQYF.

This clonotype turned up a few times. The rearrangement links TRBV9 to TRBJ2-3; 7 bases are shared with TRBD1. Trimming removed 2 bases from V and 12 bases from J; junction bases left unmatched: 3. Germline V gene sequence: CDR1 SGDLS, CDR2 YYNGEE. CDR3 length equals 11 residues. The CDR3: CASSVGTVQYF. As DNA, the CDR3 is TGTGCCAGCAGCGTTGGGACAGTACAGTATTTT.

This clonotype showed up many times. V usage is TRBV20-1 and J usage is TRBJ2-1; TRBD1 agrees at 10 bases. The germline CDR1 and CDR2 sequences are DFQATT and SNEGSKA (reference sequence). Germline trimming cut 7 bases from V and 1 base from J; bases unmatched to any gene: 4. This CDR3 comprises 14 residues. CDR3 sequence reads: CSVPGQGSYNEQFF. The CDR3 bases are TGCAGTGTCCCGGGACAGGGGTCCTACAATGAGCAGTTCTTC.

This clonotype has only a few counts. The DNA of the CDR3 is TGTGCCAGCAGCTCGGGTGGGCCTACGCAGTATTTT. Translated, it gives CASSSGGPTQYF. V gene TRBV28 combines with J gene TRBJ2-3, with no clear D. CDR1 and CDR2 from the germline V gene are MDHEN and SYDVKM. The CDR3 contains 12 residues. Trimming took off 6 bases at V and 8 bases at J, with 12 bases between the two ends.

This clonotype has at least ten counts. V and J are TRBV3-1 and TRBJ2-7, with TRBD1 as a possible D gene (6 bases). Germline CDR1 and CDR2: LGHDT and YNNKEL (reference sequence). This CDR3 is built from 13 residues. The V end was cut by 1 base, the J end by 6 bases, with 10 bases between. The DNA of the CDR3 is TGTGCCAGCAGCCAAGCGGGCAGGGGCGAGCAGTACTTC. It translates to CASSQAGRGEQYF.

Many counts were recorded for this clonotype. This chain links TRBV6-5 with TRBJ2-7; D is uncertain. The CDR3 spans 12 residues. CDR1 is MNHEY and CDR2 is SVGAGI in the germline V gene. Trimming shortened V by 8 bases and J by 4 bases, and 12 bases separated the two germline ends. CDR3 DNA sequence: TGTGCCAGCTCAACAAGGCGGTACGAGCAGTACTTC. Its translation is CASSTRRYEQYF.

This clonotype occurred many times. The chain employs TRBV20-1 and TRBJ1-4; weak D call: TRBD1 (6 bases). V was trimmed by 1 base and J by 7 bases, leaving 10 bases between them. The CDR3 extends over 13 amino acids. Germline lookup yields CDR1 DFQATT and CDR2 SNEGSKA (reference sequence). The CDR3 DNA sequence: TGCAGTGCTAGAGGCAGGGGAGGTGAAAAACTGTTTTTT. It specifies CSARGRGGEKLFF.

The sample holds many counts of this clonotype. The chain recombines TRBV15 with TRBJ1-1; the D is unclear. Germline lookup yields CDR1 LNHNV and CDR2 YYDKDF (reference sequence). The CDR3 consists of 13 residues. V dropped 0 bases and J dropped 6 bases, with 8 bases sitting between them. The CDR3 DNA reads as TGTGCCACCAGCAGAGAAGGTTGGGCTGAAGCTTTCTTT. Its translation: CATSREGWAEAFF. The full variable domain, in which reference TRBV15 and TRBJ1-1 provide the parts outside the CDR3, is DAMVIQNPRYQVTQFGKPVTLSCSQTLNHNVMYWYQQKSSQAPKLLFHYYDKDFNNEADTPDNFQSRRPNTSFCFLDIRSPGLGDTAMYLCATSREGWAEAFFGQGTRLTVV.

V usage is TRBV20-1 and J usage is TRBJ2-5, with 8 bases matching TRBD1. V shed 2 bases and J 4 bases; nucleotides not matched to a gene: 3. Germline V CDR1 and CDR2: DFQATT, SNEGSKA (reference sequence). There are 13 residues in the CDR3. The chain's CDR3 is CSARTGTGETQYF. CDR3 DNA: TGCAGTGCTAGAACCGGGACAGGAGAGACCCAGTACTTC.

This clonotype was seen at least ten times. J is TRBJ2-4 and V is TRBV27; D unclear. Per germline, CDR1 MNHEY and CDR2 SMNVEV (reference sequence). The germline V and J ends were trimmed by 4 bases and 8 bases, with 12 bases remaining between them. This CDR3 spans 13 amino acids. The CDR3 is CASSSNQVDIQYF. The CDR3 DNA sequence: TGTGCCAGCAGTTCTAACCAGGTTGACATTCAGTACTTC.

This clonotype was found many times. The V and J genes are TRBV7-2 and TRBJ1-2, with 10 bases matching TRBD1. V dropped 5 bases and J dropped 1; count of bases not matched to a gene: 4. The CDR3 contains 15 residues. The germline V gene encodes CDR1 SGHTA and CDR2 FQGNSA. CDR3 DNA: TGTGCCAGCAGCAGGTGGACAGGGGGTAACTATGGCTACACCTTC. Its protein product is CASSRWTGGNYGYTF.

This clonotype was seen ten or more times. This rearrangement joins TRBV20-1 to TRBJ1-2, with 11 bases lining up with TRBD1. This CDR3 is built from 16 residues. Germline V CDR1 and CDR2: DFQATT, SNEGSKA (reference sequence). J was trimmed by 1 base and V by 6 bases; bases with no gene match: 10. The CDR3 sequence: CSAHGQGALRNYGYTF. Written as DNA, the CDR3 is TGCAGTGCACACGGACAGGGGGCGCTTCGTAACTATGGCTACACCTTC.

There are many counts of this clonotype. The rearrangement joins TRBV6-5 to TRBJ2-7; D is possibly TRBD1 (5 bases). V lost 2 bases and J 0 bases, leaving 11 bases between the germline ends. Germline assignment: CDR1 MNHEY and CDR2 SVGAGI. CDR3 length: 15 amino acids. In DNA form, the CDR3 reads TGTGCCAGCAGTTACGTCGAAGGGGTCTCCTACGAGCAGTACTTC. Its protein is CASSYVEGVSYEQYF.

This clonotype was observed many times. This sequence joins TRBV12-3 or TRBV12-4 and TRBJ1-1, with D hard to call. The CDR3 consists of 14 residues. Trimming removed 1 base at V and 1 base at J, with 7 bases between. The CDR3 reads CASSLVGPNTEAFF. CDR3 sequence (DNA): TGTGCCAGCAGTTTAGTCGGGCCGAACACTGAAGCTTTCTTT.

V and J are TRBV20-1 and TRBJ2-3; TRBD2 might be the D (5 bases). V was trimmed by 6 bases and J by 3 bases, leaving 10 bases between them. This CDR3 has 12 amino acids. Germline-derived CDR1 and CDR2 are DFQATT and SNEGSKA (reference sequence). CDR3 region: CSACTGTDTQYF. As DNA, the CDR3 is TGCAGTGCCTGCACGGGGACAGATACGCAGTATTTT.

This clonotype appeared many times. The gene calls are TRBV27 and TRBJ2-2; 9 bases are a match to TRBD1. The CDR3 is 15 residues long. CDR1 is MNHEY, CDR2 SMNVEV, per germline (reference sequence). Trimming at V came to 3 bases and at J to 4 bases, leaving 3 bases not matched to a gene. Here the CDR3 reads CASSFDRGITGELFF. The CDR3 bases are TGTGCCAGCAGTTTCGACAGGGGGATCACCGGGGAGCTGTTTTTT.

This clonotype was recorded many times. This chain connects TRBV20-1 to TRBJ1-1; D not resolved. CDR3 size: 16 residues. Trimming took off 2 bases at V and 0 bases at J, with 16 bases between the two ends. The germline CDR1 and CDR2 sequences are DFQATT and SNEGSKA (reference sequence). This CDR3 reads CSARLRDSFMNTEAFF. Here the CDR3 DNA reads TGCAGTGCTAGACTCCGGGATTCTTTCATGAACACTGAAGCTTTCTTT.

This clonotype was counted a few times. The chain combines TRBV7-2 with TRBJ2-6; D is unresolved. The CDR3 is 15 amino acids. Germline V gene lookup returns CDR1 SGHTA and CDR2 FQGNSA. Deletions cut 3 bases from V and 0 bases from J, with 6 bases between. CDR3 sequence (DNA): TGTGCCAGCAGCTTCCTAAGCTCTGGGGCCAACGTCCTGACTTTC. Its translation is CASSFLSSGANVLTF.

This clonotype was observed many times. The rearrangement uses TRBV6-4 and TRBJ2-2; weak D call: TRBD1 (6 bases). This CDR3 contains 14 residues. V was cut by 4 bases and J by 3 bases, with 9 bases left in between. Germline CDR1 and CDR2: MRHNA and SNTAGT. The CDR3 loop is CASSADRHTGELFF. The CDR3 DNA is TGTGCCAGCAGTGCAGACAGGCACACCGGGGAGCTGTTTTTT.

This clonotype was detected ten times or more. In DNA form, the CDR3 reads TGTGCCAGCAGTCAGAGCGAAGGGGGTTACGAGCAGTACTTC. It yields the protein CASSQSEGGYEQYF. The chain has TRBV12-3 or TRBV12-4 and TRBJ2-7, with D perhaps TRBD1 (6 bases). The V end lost 5 bases, the J end lost 4 bases, and 15 bases lay between the germline ends. This CDR3 has 14 amino acids.

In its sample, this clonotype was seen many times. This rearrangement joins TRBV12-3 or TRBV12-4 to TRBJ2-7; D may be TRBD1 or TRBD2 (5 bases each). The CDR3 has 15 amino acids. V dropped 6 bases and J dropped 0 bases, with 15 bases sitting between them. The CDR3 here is CASSSGITSSYEQYF. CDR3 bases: TGTGCCAGCAGCTCAGGGATTACTAGCTCCTACGAGCAGTACTTC.

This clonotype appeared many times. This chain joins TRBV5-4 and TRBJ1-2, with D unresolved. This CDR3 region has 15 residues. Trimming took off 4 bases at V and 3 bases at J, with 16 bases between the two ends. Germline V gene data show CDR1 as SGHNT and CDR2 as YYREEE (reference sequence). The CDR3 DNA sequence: TGTGCCAGCAGCCCGTGGACCCCGAGGGACTATGGCTACACCTTC. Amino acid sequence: CASSPWTPRDYGYTF.

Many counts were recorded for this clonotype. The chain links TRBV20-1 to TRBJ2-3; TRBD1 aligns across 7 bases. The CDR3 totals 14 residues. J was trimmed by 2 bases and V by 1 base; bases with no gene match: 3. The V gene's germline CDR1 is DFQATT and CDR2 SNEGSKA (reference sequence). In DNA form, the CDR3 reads TGCAGTGCTAGAGGGACAGGATACACAGATACGCAGTATTTT. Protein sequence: CSARGTGYTDTQYF.

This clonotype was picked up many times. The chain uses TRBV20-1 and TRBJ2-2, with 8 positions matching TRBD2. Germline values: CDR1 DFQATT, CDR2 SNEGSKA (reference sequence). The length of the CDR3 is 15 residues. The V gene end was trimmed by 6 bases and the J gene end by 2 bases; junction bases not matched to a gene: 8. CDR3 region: CSAVKSGRNTGELFF. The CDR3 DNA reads TGCAGTGCCGTTAAGAGCGGGAGAAACACCGGGGAGCTGTTTTTT.